Following are 27 T cell receptor beta chains from one sample sequenced in a study of Graves' ophthalmopathy and Graves' hyperthyroidism. RNA served as the template for amplifying TCR beta CDR3 regions. RT-PCR in the first round used HTBI primers; a second-round multiplex PCR followed. TCRdb called the multiplex PCR reads again in MiXCR, with one record for every CDR3 protein. The sample contains 680,000 or so distinct CDR3 sequences, about a fifth of which appear only once. The sample consisted of peripheral blood. Source of these receptors: a woman aged 18-29 years with stable Graves' hyperthyroidism. Some clones in this sample may be carry-over from other donors' samples.

The chain recombines TRBV2 with TRBJ2-5; tentative D call: TRBD1 (7 bases). The CDR3 covers 15 residues. V shed 5 bases and J shed 2 bases, with 15 bases lying between them. CDR1 SNHLY and CDR2 FYNNEI come from the germline V gene. The CDR3 is CASSRETGYQETQYF. CDR3 bases: TGTGCCAGCAGTCGGGAGACAGGGTATCAAGAGACCCAGTACTTC.

This clonotype has only a few counts. The chain joins TRBV20-1 to TRBJ1-6; TRBD1 is a possible D gene (5 bases). The CDR3 runs 15 residues. Germline lookup yields CDR1 DFQATT and CDR2 SNEGSKA (reference sequence). Trimming left V 0 bases short and J 10 bases short, with 16 bases between. CDR3 DNA sequence: TGCAGTGCTAGAGAGGGGGGTGAGGGAGGCTCACCCCTCCACTTT. The encoded protein is CSAREGGEGGSPLHF.

The table lists this clonotype with many counts. This chain connects TRBV12-3 or TRBV12-4 to TRBJ2-7; TRBD1 aligns across 11 bases. This CDR3 comprises 15 residues. Losses at the gene ends were 5 bases for V and 7 bases for J; bases not matched to a gene: 10. CDR3 DNA sequence: TGTGCCAGCAGTCCCATGGACAGGGGGCGATCGGAGCAGTACTTC. This encodes CASSPMDRGRSEQYF.

The sample holds many counts of this clonotype. V gene TRBV27 combines with J gene TRBJ2-7; the D gene is possibly TRBD2 (5 bases). V lost 8 bases and J 6 bases, leaving 20 bases between the germline ends. CDR3 length: 14 amino acids. The germline V gene encodes CDR1 MNHEY and CDR2 SMNVEV (reference sequence). The CDR3 region is CASRADLSSVEQYF. In nucleotides, the CDR3 is TGTGCCAGCCGAGCGGACCTCAGTTCAGTCGAGCAGTACTTC.

This rearrangement joins TRBV12-3 or TRBV12-4 to TRBJ2-7, with TRBD2 matching 7 bases. This CDR3 is 12 amino acids long. V was pared by 6 bases and J by 7 bases, with 6 bases of the junction left unmatched. The CDR3 reads CASSRTRVEQYF. Written as DNA, the CDR3 is TGTGCCAGCAGCCGGACTAGGGTAGAGCAGTACTTC.

This chain uses TRBV4-1 with TRBJ1-2; 8 bases are shared with TRBD1. The length of the CDR3 is 17 residues. Germline V gene data show CDR1 as MGHRA and CDR2 as YSYEKL. Unmatched junction bases numbered 13, after V lost 2 bases and J lost 5 bases. The CDR3 loop reads CASSQSPEIGQGYGYTF. The DNA of the CDR3 is TGCGCCAGCAGCCAAAGTCCGGAAATAGGACAGGGATATGGCTACACCTTC.

This clonotype was seen only a few times. The genes are TRBV20-1 and TRBJ1-1; D unresolved. Germline V gene data show CDR1 as DFQATT and CDR2 as SNEGSKA (reference sequence). The CDR3 has 12 amino acids. V gave up 3 bases and J gave up 11 bases, with 16 bases separating them. CDR3 residues: CSASDLGSSAFF. CDR3 DNA sequence: TGCAGTGCTAGTGATCTGGGGAGTTCGGCTTTCTTT.

This clonotype was seen many times. V is TRBV7-3 and J is TRBJ1-6, with 8 bases fitting TRBD1. J gave up 10 bases and V 4 bases, and 6 bases lay outside the gene matches. The CDR3 is made up of 14 amino acids. Looked up from germline, CDR1 is SGHTA and CDR2 is FQGTGA. The CDR3 spells CASSSGTGNSPLHF. CDR3 bases: TGTGCCAGCAGCTCGGGGACAGGCAACTCACCCCTCCACTTT.

This clonotype was seen many times. V usage is TRBV19 and J usage is TRBJ1-5; D may be TRBD1 (5 bases). The CDR3 has 16 residues. Between the trimmed V and J ends, which lost 3 bases and 0 bases, there was a span of 12 bases. Germline CDR1 and CDR2: LNHDA and SQIVND (reference sequence). CDR3 sequence (DNA): TGTGCCAGTAGTATGGGCCCCAGGGATAGCAATCAGCCCCAGCATTTT. Translating gives CASSMGPRDSNQPQHF.

The rearrangement links TRBV6-2 or TRBV6-3 to TRBJ2-7; 10 nucleotides align to TRBD1. CDR3 size: 16 residues. Trimming removed 0 bases from V and 5 bases from J; junction bases left unmatched: 7. In germline, CDR1 is MNHEY, CDR2 SVGEGT. CDR3 in amino acids: CASSYSPKDRGNEQYF. The CDR3 nucleotides are TGTGCCAGCAGTTACTCGCCAAAGGACAGGGGGAACGAGCAGTACTTC.

This clonotype was recorded many times. The chain uses TRBV12-3 or TRBV12-4 and TRBJ2-2; D call uncertain. The CDR3 is 14 amino acids. V was cut by 1 base and J by 2 bases, with 5 bases left in between. The DNA for the CDR3 is TGTGCCAGCAGTTTAGACAGTAACACCGGGGAGCTGTTTTTT. Its protein is CASSLDSNTGELFF.

This clonotype was seen ten or more times. The rearrangement uses TRBV28 and TRBJ1-5, with 7 bases that match TRBD1. The CDR3 is 17 amino acids. From germline, CDR1 is MDHEN and CDR2 SYDVKM. V gave up 6 bases and J gave up 0 bases; unmatched junction bases: 11. The CDR3 here is CASRSGGRGFSNQPQHF. The DNA for the CDR3 is TGTGCCAGCAGGTCGGGAGGCAGGGGGTTTAGCAATCAGCCCCAGCATTTT. Variable domain in full (rest from reference TRBV28 and TRBJ1-5): DVKVTQSSRYLVKRTGEKVFLECVQDMDHENMFWYRQDPGLGLRLIYFSYDVKMKEKGDIPEGYSVSREKKERFSLILESASTNQTSMYLCASRSGGRGFSNQPQHFGDGTRLSIL.

This clonotype has at least ten counts. V is TRBV6-5 and J is TRBJ2-7, with 8 bases aligning to TRBD1. The V and J ends lost 3 bases and 5 bases, in that order; junction bases with no gene match: 6. This CDR3 spans 14 amino acids. CDR1 is MNHEY and CDR2 is SVGAGI in the germline V gene. The chain's CDR3 is CASSYNRGFHEQYF. The CDR3 region has the DNA TGTGCCAGCAGTTATAACAGGGGGTTCCACGAGCAGTACTTC.

The table lists this clonotype with many counts. The rearrangement links TRBV11-2 to TRBJ1-2; D not certain. V was trimmed by 3 bases and J by 0 bases, leaving 17 bases between them. The CDR3 spans 17 residues. CDR1 SGHAT and CDR2 FQNNGV come from the germline V gene. Here the CDR3 reads CASSLFRGGGSNYGYTF. CDR3 DNA sequence: TGTGCCAGCAGCTTGTTCAGAGGCGGCGGATCTAACTATGGCTACACCTTC.

The genes are TRBV27 and TRBJ1-1; 9 bases fit TRBD1. V lost 8 bases and J lost 6; bases outside the gene matches: 16. This CDR3 contains 16 residues. Germline V lookup: CDR1 MNHEY, CDR2 SMNVEV (reference sequence). Here the CDR3 reads CASYPSGRGQGAEAFF. CDR3 in DNA: TGTGCCAGCTACCCATCCGGGAGGGGACAGGGTGCTGAAGCTTTCTTT.

This clonotype was recorded many times. The chain couples TRBV20-1 to TRBJ2-7, with D maybe TRBD1 (6 bases). V was shortened by 6 bases and J by 6 bases, with 21 bases between the two germline ends. CDR3 size: 14 residues. Germline V lookup: CDR1 DFQATT, CDR2 SNEGSKA (reference sequence). CDR3 residues: CSAGRGGRSSEQYF. CDR3 coding DNA: TGCAGTGCCGGCAGGGGCGGAAGATCCAGCGAGCAGTACTTC.

This clonotype has only a few counts. The rearrangement links TRBV24-1 to TRBJ2-7; D possibly corresponds to TRBD2 (5 bases). The germline CDR1 and CDR2 sequences are KGHDR and SFDVKD. The CDR3 is 12 amino acids. V gave up 4 bases and J gave up 7 bases, with 10 bases separating them. DNA for the CDR3: TGTGCCACCAGTGAAGTCCGGGGAGAGCAGTACTTC. Translating gives CATSEVRGEQYF.

This clonotype was recorded at least ten times. V gene TRBV5-1 combines with J gene TRBJ1-6, with D unresolved. Between the trimmed V and J ends, which lost 4 bases and 8 bases, there was a span of 13 bases. CDR1 is SGHRS, CDR2 YFSETQ, per germline. The CDR3 totals 14 residues. The CDR3 here is CASSKNTRDSPLHF. DNA for the CDR3: TGCGCCAGCAGCAAAAATACTCGGGATTCACCCCTCCACTTT.

This clonotype has ten or more counts. The chain is built from TRBV6-1 and TRBJ1-1; D is unresolved. Per germline, CDR1 MNHNS and CDR2 SASEGT. The CDR3 covers 13 residues. Between the trimmed V and J ends, which lost 2 bases and 8 bases, there was a span of 12 bases. The CDR3 region is CASSETRRGEAFF. DNA of the CDR3: TGTGCCAGCAGTGAAACTCGGCGGGGAGAAGCTTTCTTT.

Ten or more counts support this clonotype. The rearrangement joins TRBV29-1 to TRBJ2-7, with TRBD1 identical over 8 bases. Germline values: CDR1 SQVTM, CDR2 ANQGSEA. The CDR3 sequence is 14 residues long. The V segment lost 6 bases and the J segment 0 bases; nucleotides outside the gene matches: 7. The CDR3 DNA follows: TGCAGCGTCGCCGGGACAGGAGACTCCTACGAGCAGTACTTC. Its translation: CSVAGTGDSYEQYF.

At least ten counts were recorded for this clonotype. V gene TRBV12-3 or TRBV12-4 combines with J gene TRBJ2-7, with no clear D. V lost 3 bases and J lost 3, with 6 bases in between. The CDR3 has 12 residues. CDR3 bases: TGTGCCAGCAGTTTTTGGGGCTACGAGCAGTACTTC. This codes for CASSFWGYEQYF.

Regarding this clonotype: A much larger clone lies a single base off, so this may be a read error. The chain carries TRBV6-1 and TRBJ1-1; no clear D gene. The CDR3 loop spans 11 amino acids. Germline V gene sequence: CDR1 MNHNS, CDR2 SASEGT. CDR3 loop: CSSRHLLEAFF. DNA for the CDR3: TGTTCCAGCAGGCACCTCCTTGAAGCTTTCTTT.

Regarding this clonotype: A much larger clone is a single base away; this may be a read error. The chain has TRBV6-5 and TRBJ2-6; 7 nucleotides agree with TRBD1. After removal of 3 bases from V and 3 bases from J, the junction contained 2 bases not matched to a gene. Germline values: CDR1 MNHEY, CDR2 SVGAGI. The CDR3 has 15 residues. The CDR3 DNA reads as TGTGCCAGCAGTTATACAGGGGTTGGGGCCAACGTCCTGACTTTC. Encoded protein: CASSYTGVGANVLTF.

This clonotype came up many times. This chain uses TRBV6-4 with TRBJ1-2, with D uncertain. V lost 8 bases and J lost 4, with 11 bases in between. There are 12 residues in the CDR3. CDR1 is MRHNA and CDR2 is SNTAGT in the germline V gene. The CDR3 DNA reads TGTGCCAGCGGTCTCGTAGGCTATGGCTACACCTTC. Translation gives CASGLVGYGYTF.

This clonotype was detected many times. The CDR3 protein is CASSEGPHSPLHF. The CDR3 nucleotides are TGTGCCAGCAGTGAAGGACCTCATTCACCCCTCCACTTT. The chain couples TRBV2 to TRBJ1-6; D is uncertain. The CDR3 covers 13 residues. The V gene's germline CDR1 is SNHLY and CDR2 FYNNEI. Trimming removed 1 base at V and 8 bases at J, with 6 bases between.

In its sample, this clonotype was seen many times. The chain has TRBV3-1 and TRBJ1-2; D gene uncertain. Germline V CDR1 and CDR2: LGHDT, YNNKEL (reference sequence). There are 11 residues in the CDR3. V was shortened by 4 bases and J by 7 bases, with 7 bases between the two germline ends. The CDR3 loop is CASSPGRGYTF. For the CDR3, the DNA is TGTGCCAGCAGCCCTGGACGTGGCTACACCTTC.

This clonotype was picked up many times. The chain links TRBV6-1 to TRBJ1-1; TRBD1 agrees at 11 bases. Per the germline V gene, CDR1 is MNHNS and CDR2 is SASEGT. Unmatched junction bases numbered 5, after V lost 5 bases and J lost 3 bases. The CDR3 loop spans 15 amino acids. The CDR3 sequence: CASSRGQGADTEAFF. The CDR3 nucleotides read TGTGCCAGCAGTCGCGGACAGGGGGCCGACACTGAAGCTTTCTTT.